This T cell receptor beta chain emerged from a study of control samples from healthy donors and cancer patients. This CDR3 is 15 amino acids long. CDR1 and CDR2 from the germline V gene are MGHDK and SYGVNS. Trimming removed 6 bases at V and 7 bases at J, with 18 bases between. This clone has only one observation. Clones were read by immunoSEQ multiplex PCR, and TCRdb kept only the in-frame ones, dropping some. The sample lists approximately 160,000 clones, approximately 94% occurring once. The sample taken for sequencing was blood. This sequence joins TRBV25-1 and TRBJ1-4, with unresolved D. The sequence came from a young woman in good health. CDR3 sequence reads: CASRAAGLGSEKLFF. The DNA of the CDR3 is TGTGCCAGCAGAGCCGCCGGGCTAGGTAGTGAAAAACTGTTTTTT. The full variable domain, its missing parts supplied by reference TRBV25-1 and TRBJ1-4, is EADIYQTPRYLVIGTGKKITLECSQTMGHDKMYWYQQDPGMELHLIHYSYGVNSTEKGDLSSESTVSRIRTEHFPLTLESARPSHTSQYLCASRAAGLGSEKLFFGSGTQLSVL.